This paragraph reports one TCR beta chain. Its target is not known. The data were obtained in a study of T-cell reconstitution after alpha-beta-depleted transplantation in children. Study conclusions and caveats: Several hundred expanded graft clones reportedly supplied alpha-beta T cells about two months after transplant. For some patients, TCRbeta diversity was high at day 60 because of recipient T cells and thymic progenitors that survived. After one year, T-cell counts and TCRbeta diversity mostly came from new T cells.

Researchers prepared the TCRbeta library using unique molecular identifiers, the study reports. From the PCR reads, TCRdb called clonotypes with MiXCR, one entry per CDR3 protein. In the table there are hundreds of thousands of distinct CDR3 sequences, about 21% of which are singletons. The source was PBMCs, mostly from graft donor cells, collected 360 days after TCRalphabeta/CD19-depleted stem cell transplant. This receptor was obtained from a boy under three years old who had a stem cell transplant for acute myeloid leukemia, so the T cells may come from the graft donor.

The CDR3, as DNA: TGTGCCAGCAGTGCTCCACTGAGGACTAGCGCCGATACGCAGTATTTT. Amino acid sequence: CASSAPLRTSADTQYF. This chain connects TRBV12-3 or TRBV12-4 to TRBJ2-3, with 9 bases identical to TRBD2. The CDR3 contains 16 residues. Trimming removed 5 bases from V and 6 bases from J; junction bases left unmatched: 12.